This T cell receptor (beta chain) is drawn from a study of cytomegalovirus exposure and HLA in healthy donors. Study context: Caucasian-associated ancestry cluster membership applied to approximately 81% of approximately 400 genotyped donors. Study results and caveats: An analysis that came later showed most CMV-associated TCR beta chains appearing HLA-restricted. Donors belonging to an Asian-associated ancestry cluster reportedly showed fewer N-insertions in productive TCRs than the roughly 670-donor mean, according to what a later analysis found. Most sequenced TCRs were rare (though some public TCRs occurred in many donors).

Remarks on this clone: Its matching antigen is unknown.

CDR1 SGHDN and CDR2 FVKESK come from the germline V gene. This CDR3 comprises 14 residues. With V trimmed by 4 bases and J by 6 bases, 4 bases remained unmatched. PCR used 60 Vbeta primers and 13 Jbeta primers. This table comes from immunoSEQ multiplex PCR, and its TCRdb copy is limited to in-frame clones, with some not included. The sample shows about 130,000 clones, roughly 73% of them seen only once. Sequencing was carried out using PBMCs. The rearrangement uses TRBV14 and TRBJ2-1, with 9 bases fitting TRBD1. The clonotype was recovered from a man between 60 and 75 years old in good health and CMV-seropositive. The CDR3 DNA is TGTGCCAGCAGCCGGGACAGGGCCTCCAATGAGCAGTTCTTC. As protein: CASSRDRASNEQFF.